A single sample is the source of the 17 T cell receptor beta chains below, sequenced in a study of T-cell memory formation after mild COVID-19 (dated by TCRdb to the early 2020s). The library was made by 5' RACE. These reads were obtained on an Illumina NovaSeq 6000. TCRdb reanalyzed the raw reads on its own, using fastp at Q25 for trimming and MiXCR for clone calling, and kept in-frame beta chains. Identical CDR3 proteins give one entry, which carries the most common genes and DNA. The sample includes about 600,000 distinct CDR3 sequences, with less than 25% observed a single time. Of the sample, roughly 9.1% is held by the ten largest clones. Sample: PBMCs or a T cell subset sorted from them (not recorded which). These receptors were collected from an adult woman who had mild COVID-19 (a few samples of this study predate the infection). The sample titles of this study are shuffled in the database, so cell type and time point are left out; the donor was told from shared clones.

In DNA, the CDR3 is TGCGCCAGCAGAGACAGGGGAAGCTCCTACGAGCAGTACTTC. This gives the protein CASRDRGSSYEQYF. The gene calls are TRBV4-1 and TRBJ2-7; 8 positions agree with TRBD1. Germline values: CDR1 MGHRA, CDR2 YSYEKL. V was clipped by 6 bases and J by 0 bases; unmatched bases: 4. The CDR3 consists of 14 residues.

The chain employs TRBV4-2 and TRBJ1-1; D possibly corresponds to TRBD1 (6 bases). Trimming shortened V by 0 bases and J by 1 base, and 9 bases separated the two germline ends. This CDR3 region has 15 residues. The germline gives CDR1 LGHNA, CDR2 YNFKEQ. CDR3 residues: CASSQDTGRNTEAFF. DNA of the CDR3: TGTGCCAGCAGCCAAGATACAGGGCGGAACACTGAAGCTTTCTTT.

V is TRBV4-1 and J is TRBJ1-3, with TRBD1 as a possible D gene (5 bases). CDR3 length: 15 residues. The germline V gene encodes CDR1 MGHRA and CDR2 YSYEKL. V lost 0 bases and J lost 4, with 10 bases in between. The CDR3 nucleotides read TGCGCCAGCAGCCAAGATTGGGGGGTAGGAAACACCATATATTTT. Its protein is CASSQDWGVGNTIYF.

The chain is built from TRBV12-3 or TRBV12-4 and TRBJ2-1, with 7 nucleotides matching TRBD1. The V segment lost 5 bases and the J segment 10 bases; nucleotides outside the gene matches: 5. The CDR3 totals 12 residues. CDR3 loop: CASSPGGSEQFF. CDR3 nucleotides: TGTGCCAGCAGTCCAGGGGGAAGCGAGCAGTTCTTC.

This clonotype has just a few counts. The chain has TRBV6-2 or TRBV6-3 and TRBJ2-1; the match to TRBD2 covers 7 bases. This CDR3 region has 16 residues. J gave up 4 bases and V 3 bases, and 9 bases lay outside the gene matches. Germline V gene lookup returns CDR1 MNHEY and CDR2 SVGEGT. The CDR3 sequence is CASSYRLAEAYNEQFF. The DNA for the CDR3 is TGTGCCAGCAGTTATCGGCTAGCGGAGGCATACAATGAGCAGTTCTTC.

The genes are TRBV4-3 and TRBJ2-7; D is ambiguous. V gave up 2 bases and J gave up 6 bases, with 23 bases separating them. CDR3 length: 17 residues. Looked up from germline, CDR1 is LGHNA and CDR2 is YSLEER. CDR3 loop: CASSQHLTPFLAAEQYF. The CDR3 DNA follows: TGCGCCAGCAGCCAACACCTGACACCTTTCCTGGCTGCCGAGCAGTACTTC.

The V and J genes are TRBV5-1 and TRBJ2-7; TRBD2 agrees at 12 bases. CDR1 and CDR2 from the germline V gene are SGHRS and YFSETQ. There are 16 residues in the CDR3. Losses at the gene ends were 3 bases for V and 4 bases for J; bases not matched to a gene: 8. The CDR3 region is CASSSSSGRALYEQYF. CDR3 coding DNA: TGCGCCAGCAGCTCCTCTAGCGGGAGGGCCTTATACGAGCAGTACTTC. The variable domain in full, with the rest retrieved from reference TRBV5-1 and TRBJ2-7, is KAGVTQTPRYLIKTRGQQVTLSCSPISGHRSVSWYQQTPGQGLQFLFEYFSETQRNKGNFPGRFSGRQFSNSRSEMNVSTLELGDSALYLCASSSSSGRALYEQYFGPGTRLTVT.

The V gene is TRBV7-2, the J gene TRBJ2-6, with D hard to call. The V and J ends lost 5 bases and 1 base respectively, with 9 bases between them. The CDR3 has 15 residues. CDR1 SGHTA and CDR2 FQGNSA come from the germline V gene. The CDR3 loop reads CASSLRMSGANVLTF. CDR3 nucleotide sequence: TGTGCCAGCAGCCTAAGGATGTCTGGGGCCAACGTCCTGACTTTC.

The V and J genes are TRBV5-1 and TRBJ1-1; D perhaps matches TRBD1 (5 bases). Germline V lookup: CDR1 SGHRS, CDR2 YFSETQ. There are 14 residues in the CDR3. Trimming removed 2 bases from V and 1 base from J, with 9 bases in between. The CDR3 spells CASSLWGPNTEAFF. CDR3 DNA sequence: TGCGCCAGCAGCTTATGGGGACCGAACACTGAAGCTTTCTTT.

The V gene is TRBV20-1, the J gene TRBJ2-1; D may be TRBD2 (6 bases). The CDR3 runs 16 residues. V lost 0 bases to trimming and J lost 6 bases, with 18 bases between them. The germline CDR1 and CDR2 sequences are DFQATT and SNEGSKA (reference sequence). The CDR3 coding sequence is TGCAGTGCTAGAGATAGATGGAGGGCCATTCCCAATGAGCAGTTCTTC. It encodes CSARDRWRAIPNEQFF.

The chain combines TRBV11-3 with TRBJ2-1; D gene uncertain. The CDR3 loop spans 16 amino acids. Trimming pared 0 bases from V and 0 bases from J, leaving 9 bases between. The germline CDR1 and CDR2 sequences are SGHNT and YENEEA. CDR3 residues: CASSLEVWSSYNEQFF. The DNA of the CDR3 is TGTGCCAGCAGCTTAGAGGTCTGGAGCTCCTACAATGAGCAGTTCTTC. The whole variable domain, remainder taken from reference TRBV11-3 and TRBJ2-1, is EAGVVQSPRYKIIEKKQPVAFWCNPISGHNTLYWYLQNLGQGPELLIRYENEEAVDDSQLPKDRFSAERLKGVDSTLKIQPAELGDSAVYLCASSLEVWSSYNEQFFGPGTRLTVL.

The chain joins TRBV5-1 to TRBJ2-2, with a possible D match to TRBD2 (6 bases). Trimming shortened V by 0 bases and J by 4 bases, and 13 bases separated the two germline ends. The V gene's germline CDR1 is SGHRS and CDR2 YFSETQ. The CDR3 contains 16 residues. CDR3 amino acids: CASSLVGGTFTGELFF. CDR3 coding DNA: TGCGCCAGCAGCTTGGTCGGCGGGACCTTCACCGGGGAGCTGTTTTTT.

This clonotype appeared a few times. The V and J genes are TRBV7-2 and TRBJ2-5; D tentatively reads TRBD1 or TRBD2 (6 bases each). V lost 7 bases, J lost 4 bases, and 19 bases lay in between. The CDR3 is 15 residues long. Looked up from germline, CDR1 is SGHTA and CDR2 is FQGNSA. As DNA, the CDR3 is TGTGCCAGCACCCATGGGAGAGGGGGAGGAGAGACCCAGTACTTC. This translates into CASTHGRGGGETQYF.

This clonotype was counted a few times. The chain has TRBV14 and TRBJ2-7, with TRBD2 matching over 8 bases. Trimming at V came to 0 bases and at J to 5 bases, leaving 6 bases not matched to a gene. This CDR3 has 15 residues. Germline V gene data show CDR1 as SGHDN and CDR2 as FVKESK. The CDR3 loop reads CASSQEPGLVNEQYF. In DNA, the CDR3 is TGTGCCAGCAGCCAAGAGCCGGGACTAGTCAACGAGCAGTACTTC.

This clonotype was detected only a few times. V usage is TRBV15 and J usage is TRBJ2-2, with D tentatively TRBD1 (6 bases). The V gene's germline CDR1 is LNHNV and CDR2 YYDKDF (reference sequence). The V and J ends lost 2 bases and 4 bases respectively, with 8 bases between them. The CDR3 totals 14 residues. For the CDR3, the DNA is TGTGCCACCAGCAGATACAGGGCCACCGGGGAGCTGTTTTTT. Its translation: CATSRYRATGELFF.

There are a few counts of this clonotype. The rearrangement joins TRBV19 to TRBJ1-5, with 8 positions matching TRBD1. The length of the CDR3 is 14 residues. Germline lookup yields CDR1 LNHDA and CDR2 SQIVND (reference sequence). With V trimmed by 3 bases and J by 10 bases, 8 bases remained unmatched. The CDR3 DNA reads TGTGCCAGTAGTATCTCAGGGGGCGGATCCCCCCAGCATTTT. It encodes CASSISGGGSPQHF.

The V call is TRBV24-1, the J call TRBJ2-1, with TRBD1 matching over 7 bases. V shed 4 bases, J shed 12 bases, and the junction held 5 bases outside the gene matches. CDR1 is KGHDR, CDR2 SFDVKD, per germline. The CDR3 totals 12 residues. The chain's CDR3 is CATSDPGQLQFF. Here the CDR3 DNA reads TGTGCCACCAGTGACCCGGGACAGCTGCAGTTCTTC.